This T cell receptor (beta chain) was observed in a study of PD-1 blockade in classical Hodgkin lymphoma. General study points: Whatever underlies the repertoire differences (possibly disease activity or prior therapy) remains undefined. Reported findings placed baseline TCR diversity lower in newly diagnosed patients (compared with healthy donors).

There was relapse after autologous stem cell transplantation in every patient, and there was variation in brentuximab vedotin exposure. CD8+ T cells were isolated from thawed PBMCs by magnetic negative selection. The CDR3 consists of 13 residues. V was trimmed by 5 bases and J by 7 bases, leaving 14 bases between them. The germline gives CDR1 SGHTA, CDR2 FQGNSA. Points on this clone: Its target is unknown.

Using immunoSEQ multiplex PCR, the repertoire was profiled, and TCRdb retains in-frame clones only, with some absent. The sample has about 1,500 clones; approximately 57% are singletons. This clonotype was obtained from a human donor with classical Hodgkin lymphoma. The source material was CD8+ T cells from blood, sampled at baseline. This chain uses TRBV7-2 with TRBJ1-1; possibly TRBD1 for D (5 bases). The CDR3 DNA is TGTGCCAGCAGCGTGGGAGGGGTTGTTGAAGCTTTCTTT. Translating it yields CASSVGGVVEAFF.